These 20 T cell receptor beta chains were sequenced from one sample in a study of shared clonotypes between healthy human individuals. The data were produced by immunoSEQ multiplex PCR, yet TCRdb's version contains in-frame clones alone and is incomplete. Of more than 2 million clones listed, approximately 96% are singletons. Sequencing input: naive CD4+ T cells sorted from blood. The subset denotes: CD45RA+ positively selected. These receptors were taken from a man between 18 and 29 years old in good health.

The chain is built from TRBV2 and TRBJ2-3, with D possibly matching TRBD1 (5 bases). This CDR3 region has 14 residues. The germline gives CDR1 SNHLY, CDR2 FYNNEI. This CDR3 reads CSGHTGQPTDTQYF. The DNA of the CDR3 is TGTTCTGGCCACACCGGACAACCCACAGATACGCAGTATTTT.

V is TRBV2 and J is TRBJ2-1; D is possibly TRBD2 (5 bases). In germline, CDR1 is SNHLY, CDR2 FYNNEI. The V gene lost 5 bases and the J gene lost 3 bases, with 11 bases spanning the gap. The CDR3 is 14 amino acids. CDR3 amino acids: CASSRAVLYNEQFF. Here the CDR3 DNA reads TGTGCCAGCAGTCGAGCGGTCCTCTACAATGAGCAGTTCTTC.

On this clone: A read error may account for a junction end that differs from germline. This CDR3 reads CASSLRRGSNEQFF. In DNA form, the CDR3 reads TGTGCTAGCAGCTTACGTCGGGGATCCAATGAGCAGTTCTTC. V usage is TRBV7-7 and J usage is TRBJ2-1, with D maybe TRBD2 (5 bases). Germline V gene lookup returns CDR1 SSHAT and CDR2 FNYEAQ (reference sequence). The CDR3 consists of 14 residues. Full variable domain (outside the CDR3, taken from reference TRBV7-7 and TRBJ2-1): GAGVSQSPRYKVTKRGQDVTLRCDPISSHATLYWYQQALGQGPEFLTYFNYEAQPDKSGLPSDRFSAERPEGSISTLTIQRTEQRDSAMYRCASSLRRGSNEQFFGPGTRLTVL.

This rearrangement joins TRBV5-1 to TRBJ1-1, with a possible D match to TRBD1 (5 bases). CDR1 and CDR2 (germline): SGHRS, YFSETQ. The germline V and J ends were trimmed by 4 bases and 5 bases, with 15 bases remaining between them. The CDR3 extends over 14 amino acids. The CDR3 DNA reads as TGCGCCAGCAGCGCCTCGGGCAGGGAGACTGAAGCTTTCTTT. Its translation is CASSASGRETEAFF.

The chain employs TRBV6-9 and TRBJ2-5; a possible D gene is TRBD2 (5 bases). Germline values: CDR1 MNHGY, CDR2 SVAAGI. This CDR3 comprises 12 residues. Trimming pared 8 bases from V and 5 bases from J, leaving 12 bases between. CDR3 coding DNA: TGTGCCAGCGTGGGAGCACATGAGACCCAGTACTTC. Translation gives CASVGAHETQYF.

The chain is built from TRBV7-9 and TRBJ2-2, with D maybe TRBD1 (6 bases). Germline CDR1 and CDR2: SEHNR and FQNEAQ (reference sequence). This CDR3 has 16 amino acids. The V and J ends lost 1 base and 3 bases respectively, with 12 bases between them. CDR3 residues: CASSLGTAQDTGELFF. The CDR3 bases are TGTGCCAGCAGCTTAGGGACAGCTCAGGACACCGGGGAGCTGTTTTTT. The full variable domain, in which reference TRBV7-9 and TRBJ2-2 provide the parts outside the CDR3, is DTGVSQNPRHKITKRGQNVTFRCDPISEHNRLYWYRQTLGQGPEFLTYFQNEAQLEKSRLLSDRFSAERPKGSFSTLEIQRTEQGDSAMYLCASSLGTAQDTGELFFGEGSRLTVL.

The chain uses TRBV11-2 and TRBJ2-5, with TRBD1 matching over 8 bases. Germline values: CDR1 SGHAT, CDR2 FQNNGV. V lost 4 bases and J lost 4; bases outside the gene matches: 5. This CDR3 has 14 residues. The CDR3 DNA follows: TGTGCCAGCAGCTCGGGACAGGATCGAGAGACCCAGTACTTC. Protein sequence: CASSSGQDRETQYF.

The rearrangement uses TRBV12-5 and TRBJ2-5; possible D gene TRBD1, 6 bases. Germline loops: CDR1 LGHNT, CDR2 FRNRAP. V was cut by 0 bases and J by 1 base, with 9 bases left in between. The length of the CDR3 is 15 residues. CDR3 bases: TGTGCTAGTGGTTTGGTACAGGGCACCCAAGAGACCCAGTACTTC. Encoded protein: CASGLVQGTQETQYF.

This clone showed up just once. This chain links TRBV5-1 with TRBJ1-1, with TRBD1 as a possible D gene (6 bases). The V and J ends lost 4 bases and 6 bases respectively, with 19 bases between them. The V gene's germline CDR1 is SGHRS and CDR2 YFSETQ. The CDR3 covers 15 residues. For the CDR3, the DNA is TGCGCCAGCAGCCCCGGGAACACAGGGATCGCTGAAGCTTTCTTT. Amino acid sequence: CASSPGNTGIAEAFF.

The rearrangement joins TRBV5-1 to TRBJ1-4, with D uncertain. CDR3 length equals 12 residues. Germline CDR1 SGHRS, CDR2 YFSETQ. V gave up 1 base and J gave up 7 bases, with 5 bases separating them. CDR3 DNA sequence: TGCGCCAGCAGCTTGAACGGTGAAAAACTGTTTTTT. Its protein product is CASSLNGEKLFF.

The V and J genes are TRBV5-4 and TRBJ1-2, with D tentatively TRBD1 (6 bases). In germline, CDR1 is SGHNT, CDR2 YYREEE (reference sequence). CDR3 length: 14 residues. Deletions cut 1 base from V and 4 bases from J, with 11 bases between. The CDR3, as DNA: TGTGCCAGCAGCTTGTCGGGGGCTTTCTATGGCTACACCTTC. Amino acid sequence: CASSLSGAFYGYTF.

V is TRBV6-1 and J is TRBJ2-1; 11 bases line up with TRBD2. CDR3 length: 13 residues. Germline V gives CDR1 MNHNS, CDR2 SASEGT. CDR3 nucleotide sequence: TGTGGAATTCTAGCGGGAGGTTGGAATGAGCAGTTCTTC. It specifies CGILAGGWNEQFF.

The chain couples TRBV10-3 to TRBJ2-1, with TRBD2 matching over 7 bases. Losses at the gene ends were 4 bases for V and 5 bases for J; bases not matched to a gene: 11. Looked up from germline, CDR1 is ENHRY and CDR2 is SYGVKD. The CDR3 sequence is 16 residues long. This chain's CDR3 is CAISVRASGGHNEQFF. In DNA, the CDR3 is TGTGCCATCAGTGTTAGGGCTAGCGGAGGCCACAATGAGCAGTTCTTC.

This chain joins TRBV30 and TRBJ2-7; D unresolved. In germline, CDR1 is GTSNPN, CDR2 SVGIG (reference sequence). This CDR3 contains 11 residues. Trimming left V 3 bases short and J 3 bases short, with 6 bases between. DNA of the CDR3: TGTGCCTGGAGACGGATCTACGAGCAGTACTTC. It yields the protein CAWRRIYEQYF.

The chain combines TRBV5-1 with TRBJ1-4; 7 bases line up with TRBD1. Per the germline V gene, CDR1 is SGHRS and CDR2 is YFSETQ. This CDR3 comprises 15 residues. V was clipped by 4 bases and J by 7 bases; unmatched bases: 10. The CDR3 protein is CASSPETGKGEKLFF. The CDR3 DNA is TGCGCCAGCAGCCCGGAGACAGGGAAGGGTGAAAAACTGTTTTTT.

This clone showed up just once. Other DNA sequences in this sample translate to the same CDR3. This chain links TRBV7-3 with TRBJ2-7; 8 nucleotides match TRBD1. In germline, CDR1 is SGHTA, CDR2 FQGTGA. Unmatched junction bases numbered 4, after V lost 5 bases and J lost 1 base. This CDR3 has 14 amino acids. The CDR3 sequence is CASSPDRGSYEQYF. CDR3 DNA sequence: TGTGCCAGCAGCCCAGACAGGGGATCCTACGAGCAGTACTTC.

Comments on this clone: The same CDR3 is also encoded by other DNA sequences in this sample. This chain joins TRBV15 and TRBJ2-7; D tentatively reads TRBD1 or TRBD2 (5 bases each). CDR3 length equals 15 residues. Germline V gene data show CDR1 as LNHNV and CDR2 as YYDKDF (reference sequence). Trimming took 1 base from V and 2 from J, leaving 12 bases between them. The CDR3 DNA sequence: TGTGCCACCAGCAGAGGGGGGACGGGGACCTACGAGCAGTACTTC. Translating it yields CATSRGGTGTYEQYF.

The CDR3 DNA is TGTGCCAGCAGCTTATACTTTACCTCTCTAGGATCCTACGAGCAGTACTTC. Translation: CASSLYFTSLGSYEQYF. The rearrangement uses TRBV7-2 and TRBJ2-7, with unresolved D. This CDR3 comprises 17 residues. Germline V gene lookup returns CDR1 SGHTA and CDR2 FQGNSA. Trimming left V 2 bases short and J 1 base short, with 18 bases between.

The chain employs TRBV18 and TRBJ1-5, with TRBD1 as a possible D gene (5 bases). This CDR3 contains 15 residues. Germline V gene data show CDR1 as KGHSH and CDR2 as LQKENI. V lost 10 bases, J lost 0 bases, and 16 bases lay in between. For the CDR3, the DNA is TGTGCCACCCGGGTAGGAGGGGATAGCAATCAGCCCCAGCATTTT. It codes for CATRVGGDSNQPQHF. The full variable domain, rest sourced from reference TRBV18 and TRBJ1-5, is NAGVMQNPRHLVRRRGQEARLRCSPMKGHSHVYWYRQLPEEGLKFMVYLQKENIIDESGMPKERFSAEFPKEGPSILRIQQVVRGDSAAYFCATRVGGDSNQPQHFGDGTRLSIL.

This clone has only one observation. V is TRBV2 and J is TRBJ2-3; D is unclear. This CDR3 comprises 12 residues. From germline, CDR1 is SNHLY and CDR2 FYNNEI. V lost 6 bases and J lost 2, with 6 bases in between. The CDR3 here is CASRQNTDTQYF. Here the CDR3 DNA reads TGTGCCAGCAGACAGAACACAGATACGCAGTATTTT.